This TCR beta chain was identified in a study of shared clonotypes between healthy human individuals. Produced via immunoSEQ multiplex PCR; TCRdb's table is partial and in-frame only. The profile shows 2 million to 2.5 million clones, 95% of them singletons. This CDR3 is built from 17 residues. Germline CDR1 and CDR2: SGHTA and FQGNSA. Deletions cut 4 bases from V and 3 bases from J, with 21 bases between. Sequenced: naive CD4+ T cells sorted from blood. The subset was: CD45RA+ positively selected. This sequence originates from a man between 18 and 29 years old in good health. V gene TRBV7-2 combines with J gene TRBJ1-2; TRBD1 is a possible D gene (5 bases). As DNA, the CDR3 is TGTGCCAGCAGCTCCTCCCCCGGGCAGGGCCTTTACTATGGCTACACCTTC. This gives the protein CASSSSPGQGLYYGYTF.